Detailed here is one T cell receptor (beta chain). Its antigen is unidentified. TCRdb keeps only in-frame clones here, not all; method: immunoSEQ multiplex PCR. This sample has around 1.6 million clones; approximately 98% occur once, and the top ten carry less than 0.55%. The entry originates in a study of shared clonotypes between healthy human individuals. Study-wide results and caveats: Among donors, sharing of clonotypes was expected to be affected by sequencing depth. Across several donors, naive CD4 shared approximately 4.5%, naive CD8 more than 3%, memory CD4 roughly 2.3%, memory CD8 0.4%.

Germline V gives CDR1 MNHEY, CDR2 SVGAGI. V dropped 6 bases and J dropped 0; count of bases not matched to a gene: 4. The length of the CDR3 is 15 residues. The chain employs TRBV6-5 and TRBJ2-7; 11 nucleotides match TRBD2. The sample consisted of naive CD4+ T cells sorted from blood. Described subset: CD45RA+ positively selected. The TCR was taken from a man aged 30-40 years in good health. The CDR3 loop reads CASSGTSGSSYEQYF. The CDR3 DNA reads TGTGCCAGCAGCGGGACTAGCGGAAGCTCCTACGAGCAGTACTTC.